This T cell receptor (beta chain) was recorded in a study of cytomegalovirus exposure and HLA in healthy donors. This clone has just one count. Researchers ran the PCR with 60 Vbeta and 13 Jbeta primers. Measured with immunoSEQ multiplex PCR; TCRdb has only the in-frame clones, and not every one. The table has 100,000 to 150,000 clones, 74% seen once. The V gene's germline CDR1 is LNHDA and CDR2 SQIVND (reference sequence). CDR3 length: 16 residues. V lost 5 bases to trimming and J lost 3 bases; unmatched junction nucleotides: 8. The chain combines TRBV19 with TRBJ2-3; 10 bases are shared with TRBD1. The TCR sequence derives from a man aged 35-49 years in good health and CMV-seropositive. Sequencing was carried out using PBMCs. Here the CDR3 reads CASSPRQGARTDTQYF. CDR3 coding DNA: TGTGCCAGTAGTCCACGACAGGGGGCGAGGACAGATACGCAGTATTTT.